This T cell receptor beta chain was captured in a study of cytomegalovirus exposure and HLA in healthy donors (dated by TCRdb to about 2017). About the investigation overall: In an earlier analysis of several hundred of the donors, 276 Gb of sequence data and 120 million or so unique TCR beta sequences from 150 million to 200 million T cells were reported. An early release that covered roughly 600 HLA-typed donors contained around 300 gigabases of sequencing data and approximately 85 million unique TCR sequences. The genetic ancestry cluster associated with self-reported Caucasian donors included 70% to 85% of the roughly 410 genotyped donors. The study aimed to test whether cataloging public T cell receptors could reveal signatures of past pathogen exposure. The T cell repertoires of under 750 subjects were profiled by immunosequencing and related to cytomegalovirus serostatus. A separate validation cohort of over a hundred different subjects was used in addition to the roughly 670-subject first cohort. The study combined high-throughput TCR immunosequencing, statistical association of individual TCRs with disease status, and machine learning to predict cytomegalovirus infection status. A later analysis re-analyzed previously published TCR beta repertoires from several hundred donors and added high-resolution HLA genotyping to study TCR occurrence patterns. Rather than drawing on any new phenotypic data, the later analysis identified candidate immune exposures from TCR beta sequences and the way those sequences occurred across donors. An earlier analysis of about 620 of the donors applied high-throughput TCR beta sequencing to assess whether each TCR beta V gene segment acted as functional or pseudogenic. Alongside the repertoire data, information on donor age, sex, ethnicity and CMV serostatus was compiled. A later genetic analysis used genome-wide SNP genotypes for about three fifths of the 666 donors, treating that subset as a discovery cohort. All discovery cohort repertoires had been generated on a single sequencing platform. Both class I and class II loci were covered by HLA typing, at four-digit resolution. Typing coverage varied by locus: roughly 629-640 donors for A, B, C, DRB1 and DQB1; roughly 500 for DQA1; around 570 for DPA1; more than 450 for DPB1. Roughly 5 DR-DQ haplotypes were handled as single units for association and clustering, since linkage in the cohort was strong. Among about 360 genotyped donors of the cohort, an average of approximately 240,000 unique TCR beta nucleotide sequences were sequenced per donor, roughly 20% of them non-productive.

The paper as a whole reports these results and caveats: A further reported finding was that TCR beta sequences accurately predicted the HLA-A and HLA-B alleles for most subjects in the first cohort. While some public TCRs were present in many individuals, most TCR sequences turned up only very rarely across donors. The presence/absence analyses assumed that sequencing depth was roughly uniform across donors, and that assumption may not be true. CMV serostatus was the only immune exposure information available for the cohort. In a later analysis, TCR association rates were found to vary across HLA loci, with the most associated TCRs seen for DRB1 alleles and the fewest for HLA-C alleles. Three of the identified cytomegalovirus-associated TCR beta chains were confirmed in vitro to be specific for cytomegalovirus antigens. In a later analysis, several top co-occurrence clusters were reported to appear linked to parvovirus B19, influenza, CMV and Epstein-Barr virus. Because HLA typing was missing for some donors at each locus, association tests included only the typed subset. The sequencing pipeline was judged likely to have produced a cluster of highly shared sequence variants as a technical artifact. Some IMGT-functional V segments, including TRBV6-2 and TRBV6-3, could not be distinguished by the 87-base-pair reads and were therefore excluded. The authors suggested that the approach could potentially be generalized to other disease states and immunological phenotypes. Most CMV-associated TCR beta chains appeared to be HLA-restricted in a later analysis, and the HLA associations seemed to be driven largely by CMV exposure. Roughly 17 rarely observed V segments, including chromosome 9 orphons, were excluded from the earlier analysis of several hundred of the donors because counts were too low. The study listed approximately 160 TCR beta chains as associated with cytomegalovirus. In a later analysis, HLA-associated TCR beta chains were found to be more clonally expanded and to have lower generation probabilities than equally common non-associated chains. A later genetic analysis reported fewer N-insertions in productive TCRs among donors in an Asian-associated ancestry cluster than the roughly 620-donor mean. A later analysis associated about 16,000 TCR beta sequences with specific HLA alleles at a false discovery rate of 0.05. Only TCR beta chains were sequenced in this cohort, and the absence of alpha or paired-chain data limited detectable features. Strong co-occurrence of HLA alleles, especially DR and DQ, made assigning TCR associations to individual alleles difficult. In both the original and validation cohorts, the classifier was reported to diagnose cytomegalovirus status with high specificity and sensitivity. A later genetic analysis associated a missense DCLRE1C variant with V-gene and J-gene trimming of TCR beta chains, and an independent cohort replicated the association. An earlier analysis of approximately 530 of the donors showed that most TCR beta V segments appeared in productive rearrangements either about 90% or about 30% of the time, which broadly matched IMGT annotations. Correlated functional status among segregating V segments might be attributable to linkage disequilibrium, but an unknown experimental factor could not be ruled out.

This clone was seen a handful of times. Its antigen specificity is not known. No base quality information exists; no much larger clone differs at one position. At the junction V is shortened by 5 bases and J by 1 base; bases outside the gene matches: 9. The CDR3 goes from the cysteine to the phenylalanine over 16 residues. The retained sequence is limited to the CDR3, 48 bases, with the frame set at the first base. Taken from the germline V gene, the CDR1 and CDR2 loops are SGHVS and FNYEAQ. Library preparation employed the immunoSEQ multiplex PCR assay. A mixture of 60 forward primers for TCR Vbeta segments and 13 reverse primers for TCR Jbeta segments was used in the multiplex PCR. The CDR3 region of rearranged TCR beta genes was amplified from genomic DNA with a multiplex PCR assay. On the Illumina HiSeq System, the amplified TCR beta libraries were sequenced as 87-base-pair reads. In the original analysis: A later analysis tallied 75 million to 85 million unique TCR beta chains across the 600 to 700 repertoires, and some 10 million of those chains were shared by two or more donors. A nearest-neighbor algorithm error-corrected the raw reads and collapsed the reads into unique sequences, merging closely related sequences to remove PCR and sequencing errors. V, D and J gene segments were assigned by aligning CDR3 sequences to IMGT reference sequences. For a sequence to be retained, a match of at least six nucleotides to both a V gene segment and a J gene segment was required. Rearrangements were classified as productive when the CDR3 lacked stop codons and remained in frame with V and J, and all other rearrangements were classified as non-productive. Following IMGT convention, CDR3 was defined as the stretch from the second conserved V-encoded cysteine up to the conserved J-encoded phenylalanine. The earlier analysis of a few hundred of the donors excluded any sequence lacking an unambiguous match to a single V gene segment. An earlier analysis of several hundred of the donors called V segments functional above 56.7% productive rearrangements and segregating when the between-donor standard deviation exceeded 5%. A statistical classification framework was built to diagnose cytomegalovirus status from the catalog of TCR beta chain sequences. A later analysis assigned V and J genes by comparing TCR nucleotide sequences with IMGT/GENE-DB human TR gene sequences. A later analysis assigned CDR3 sequences and most-parsimonious VDJ recombination scenarios with the TCRdist pipeline. In a later analysis, each TCR beta chain was defined by its CDR3 amino acid sequence together with its V-gene family, and reads without a unique V-gene family were excluded. In a later analysis, nearly 600 highly shared, low-generation-probability nucleotide sequences were removed to address suspected cross-contamination and a sequencing artifact. In a later analysis, a clonal expansion index was calculated for each public chain from normalized within-repertoire ranks of inferred template counts. Generation probabilities in a later analysis came from a VDJ recombination model fitted to out-of-frame rearrangements, and those results were checked against IGoR. A later analysis scored TCR-TCR, TCR-HLA and TCR-CMV co-occurrence with hypergeometric tests, applying a repertoire-size bias correction to TCR pairs. A later analysis estimated false discovery rates by permuting HLA or CMV assignments 20 times. In a later analysis, co-occurring TCRs were grouped with DBSCAN, and TCRdist sequence similarity was added when clustering was performed within HLA-allele-positive subsets. For co-occurrence clustering, repertoires with fewer than 30,000 or more than 120,000 public chains were excluded, along with five repertoires with anomalous nucleotide sharing. The table comes from immuneACCESS by way of TCRdb, which keeps in-frame sequences with V and J called. Part of the clones is missing from these tables; in studies checked, under half for an unresolved V gene and the rest for unknown reasons. V, J and clone size were drawn from that table, and D and trimming were deduced from the DNA. The sample table lists around 120,000 clones, more than 60% of them with a count of one. Together, the top ten hold approximately 2.5% of the sample.

The cohort was made up of 650 to 700 healthy bone marrow donors. All cohort members were sampled while nominally healthy, although unrecorded immune exposures were likely present. The donor was CMV seropositive and belonged to the group of more than 250 seropositive cohort members. Every donor gave a peripheral blood sample, and the peripheral blood mononuclear cells from that sample were used for TCR beta sequencing. The Qiagen DNeasy Blood Extraction Kit was used to extract genomic DNA from the blood cell samples. The receptor chain draws on TRBV7-6 and TRBJ2-7, with 9 central nucleotides matching TRBD2. Material: PBMCs. The receptor was isolated from a woman in her forties in good health and CMV-seropositive. The nucleotides are TGTGCCAGCAGCAGGGTAGCGGGAGTCGGGTCCTACGAGCAGTACTTC. Its protein reads: CASSRVAGVGSYEQYF.